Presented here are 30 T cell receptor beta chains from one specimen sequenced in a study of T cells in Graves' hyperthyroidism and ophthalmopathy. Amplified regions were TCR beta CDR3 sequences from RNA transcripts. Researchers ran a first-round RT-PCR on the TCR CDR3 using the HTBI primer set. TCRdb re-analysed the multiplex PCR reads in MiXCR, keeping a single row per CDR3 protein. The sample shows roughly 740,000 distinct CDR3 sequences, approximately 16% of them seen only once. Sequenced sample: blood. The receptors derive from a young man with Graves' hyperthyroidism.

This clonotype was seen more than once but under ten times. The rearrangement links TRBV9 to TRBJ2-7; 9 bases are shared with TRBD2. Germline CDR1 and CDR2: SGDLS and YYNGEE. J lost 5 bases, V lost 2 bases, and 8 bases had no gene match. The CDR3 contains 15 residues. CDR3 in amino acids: CASSVSGSLPHEQYF. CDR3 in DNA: TGTGCCAGCAGCGTTAGCGGGAGTTTACCCCACGAGCAGTACTTC. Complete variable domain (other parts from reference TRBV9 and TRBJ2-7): DSGVTQTPKHLITATGQRVTLRCSPRSGDLSVYWYQQSLDQGLQFLIQYYNGEERAKGNILERFSAQQFPDLHSELNLSSLELGDSALYFCASSVSGSLPHEQYFGPGTRLTVT.

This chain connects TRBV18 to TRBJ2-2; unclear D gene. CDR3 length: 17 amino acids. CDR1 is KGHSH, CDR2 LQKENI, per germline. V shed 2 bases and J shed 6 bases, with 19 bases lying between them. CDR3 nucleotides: TGTGCCAGCTCACCAGACACTGGGCCGTACTATGCCGGGGAGCTGTTTTTT. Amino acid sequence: CASSPDTGPYYAGELFF.

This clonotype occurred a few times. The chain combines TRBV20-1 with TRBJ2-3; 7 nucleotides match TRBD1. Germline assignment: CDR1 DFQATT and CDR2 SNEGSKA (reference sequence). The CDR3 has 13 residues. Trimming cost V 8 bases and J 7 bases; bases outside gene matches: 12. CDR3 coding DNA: TGCAGTCCTCGGGACAGCGCTACATATACGCAGTATTTT. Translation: CSPRDSATYTQYF.

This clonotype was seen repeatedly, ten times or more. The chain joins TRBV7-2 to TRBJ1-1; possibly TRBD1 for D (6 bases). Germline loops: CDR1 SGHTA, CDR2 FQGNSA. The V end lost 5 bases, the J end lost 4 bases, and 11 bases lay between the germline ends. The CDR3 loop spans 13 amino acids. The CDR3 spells CASSEFRGTEAFF. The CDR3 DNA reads TGTGCCAGCAGCGAGTTCAGGGGCACTGAAGCTTTCTTT. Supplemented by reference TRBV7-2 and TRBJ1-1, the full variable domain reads GAGVSQSPSNKVTEKGKDVELRCDPISGHTALYWYRQSLGQGLEFLIYFQGNSAPDKSGLPSDRFSAERTGGSVSTLTIQRTQQEDSAVYLCASSEFRGTEAFFGQGTRLTVV.

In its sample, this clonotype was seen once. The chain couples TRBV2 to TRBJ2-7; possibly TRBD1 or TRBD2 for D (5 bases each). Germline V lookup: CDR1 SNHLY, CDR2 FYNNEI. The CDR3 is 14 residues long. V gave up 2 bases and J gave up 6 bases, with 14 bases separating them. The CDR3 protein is CASSELGVGGEQYF. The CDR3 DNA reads TGTGCCAGCAGTGAATTAGGGGTCGGAGGCGAGCAGTACTTC. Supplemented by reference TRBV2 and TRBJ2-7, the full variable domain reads EPEVTQTPSHQVTQMGQEVILRCVPISNHLYFYWYRQILGQKVEFLVSFYNNEISEKSEIFDDQFSVERPDGSNFTLKIRSTKLEDSAMYFCASSELGVGGEQYFGPGTRLTVT.

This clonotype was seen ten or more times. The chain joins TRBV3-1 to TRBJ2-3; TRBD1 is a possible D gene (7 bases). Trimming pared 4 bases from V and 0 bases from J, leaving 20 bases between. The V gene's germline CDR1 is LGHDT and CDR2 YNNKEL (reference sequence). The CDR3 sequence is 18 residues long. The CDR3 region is CASSRFNLQGRSTDTQYF. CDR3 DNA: TGTGCCAGCAGCCGCTTCAACTTACAGGGGAGGAGCACAGATACGCAGTATTTT.

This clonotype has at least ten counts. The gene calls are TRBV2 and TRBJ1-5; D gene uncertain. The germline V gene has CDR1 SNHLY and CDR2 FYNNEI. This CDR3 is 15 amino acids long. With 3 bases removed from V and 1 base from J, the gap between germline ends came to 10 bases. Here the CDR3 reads CASSDSGVSNQPQHF. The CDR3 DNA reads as TGTGCCAGCAGTGATAGTGGGGTAAGCAATCAGCCCCAGCATTTT.

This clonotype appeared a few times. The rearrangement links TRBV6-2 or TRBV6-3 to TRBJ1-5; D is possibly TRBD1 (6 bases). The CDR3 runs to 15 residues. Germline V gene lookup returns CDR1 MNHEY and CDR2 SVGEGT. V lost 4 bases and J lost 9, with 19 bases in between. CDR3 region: CASSLGRGGGGPQHF. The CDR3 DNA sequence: TGTGCCAGCAGTTTGGGCAGGGGAGGTGGTGGGCCCCAGCATTTT.

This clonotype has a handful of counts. The CDR3 region is CASSIGGAGELFF. The CDR3 nucleotides are TGTGCCAGTAGTATAGGAGGTGCCGGGGAGCTGTTTTTT. This chain connects TRBV19 to TRBJ2-2; no clear D gene. V lost 1 base to trimming and J lost 6 bases, with 6 bases between them. The germline V gene encodes CDR1 LNHDA and CDR2 SQIVND (reference sequence). The CDR3 totals 13 residues.

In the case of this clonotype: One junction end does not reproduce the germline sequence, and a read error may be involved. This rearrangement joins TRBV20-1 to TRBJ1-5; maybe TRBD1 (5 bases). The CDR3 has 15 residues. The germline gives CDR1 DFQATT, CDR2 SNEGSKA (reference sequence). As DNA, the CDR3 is TGCAGTGCTAGTTCCGAGGGGCCGGGCAATCAGCCCCAGGATTTT. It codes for CSASSEGPGNQPQDF.

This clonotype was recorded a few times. CDR3 amino acids: CASSLGISRENEKLFF. The CDR3 nucleotides read TGTGCCAGCAGTTTGGGGATTTCGCGCGAGAATGAAAAACTGTTTTTT. The J gene is TRBJ1-4, the V gene TRBV28; no definite D call. CDR1 is MDHEN, CDR2 SYDVKM, per germline. The CDR3 is 16 residues long. V dropped 3 bases and J dropped 5 bases, with 16 bases sitting between them.

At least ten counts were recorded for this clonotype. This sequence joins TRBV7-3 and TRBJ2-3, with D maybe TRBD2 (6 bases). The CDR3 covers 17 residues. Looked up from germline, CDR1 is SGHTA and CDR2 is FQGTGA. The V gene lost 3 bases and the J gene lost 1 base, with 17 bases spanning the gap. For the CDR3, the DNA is TGTGCCAGCAGCTTGTCACGGCCGGGAGTCGGCACAGATACGCAGTATTTT. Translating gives CASSLSRPGVGTDTQYF.

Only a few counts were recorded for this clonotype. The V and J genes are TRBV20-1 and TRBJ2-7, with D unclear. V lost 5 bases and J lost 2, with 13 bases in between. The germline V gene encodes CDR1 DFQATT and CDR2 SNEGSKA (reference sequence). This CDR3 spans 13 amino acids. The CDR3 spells CSASPGIAYEQYF. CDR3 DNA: TGCAGTGCTTCACCAGGTATAGCCTACGAGCAGTACTTC.

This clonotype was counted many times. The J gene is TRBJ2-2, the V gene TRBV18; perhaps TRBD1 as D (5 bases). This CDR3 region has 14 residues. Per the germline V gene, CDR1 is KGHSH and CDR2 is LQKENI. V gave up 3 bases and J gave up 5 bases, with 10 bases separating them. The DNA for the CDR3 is TGTGCCAGCTCACCGTCCAGGGAAACCGGGGAGCTGTTTTTT. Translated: CASSPSRETGELFF.

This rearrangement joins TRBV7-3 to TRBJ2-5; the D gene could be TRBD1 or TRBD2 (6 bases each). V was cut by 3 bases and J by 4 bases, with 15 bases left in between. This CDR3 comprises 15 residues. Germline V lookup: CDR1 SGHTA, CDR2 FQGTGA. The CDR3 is CASSFQGLARETQYF. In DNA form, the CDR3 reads TGTGCCAGCAGCTTTCAGGGGCTAGCGAGAGAGACCCAGTACTTC.

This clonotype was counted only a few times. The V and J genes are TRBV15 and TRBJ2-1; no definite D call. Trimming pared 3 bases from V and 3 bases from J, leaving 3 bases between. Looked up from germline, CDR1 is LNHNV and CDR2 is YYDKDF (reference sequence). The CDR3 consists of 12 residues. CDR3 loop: CATSSHYNEQFF. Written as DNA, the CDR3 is TGTGCCACCAGCAGCCACTACAATGAGCAGTTCTTC.

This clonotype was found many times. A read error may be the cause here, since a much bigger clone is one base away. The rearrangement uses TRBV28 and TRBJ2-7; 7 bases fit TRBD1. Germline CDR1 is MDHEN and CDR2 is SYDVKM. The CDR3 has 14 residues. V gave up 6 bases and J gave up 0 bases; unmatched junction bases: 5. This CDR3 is CASRLRDSSYEQYF. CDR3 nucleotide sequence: TGTGCCAGCAGGCTCCGGGACAGCTCCTACGAGCAGTACTTC.

The CDR3 reads CASSFGTSGQDTQYF. The CDR3 DNA sequence: TGTGCCAGCAGCTTCGGGACTAGCGGGCAAGATACGCAGTATTTT. J is TRBJ2-3 and V is TRBV5-5; the match to TRBD2 covers 12 bases. Germline trimming cut 2 bases from V and 5 bases from J; bases unmatched to any gene: 3. This CDR3 is 15 amino acids long. The germline CDR1 and CDR2 sequences are SGHKS and YYEKEE (reference sequence).

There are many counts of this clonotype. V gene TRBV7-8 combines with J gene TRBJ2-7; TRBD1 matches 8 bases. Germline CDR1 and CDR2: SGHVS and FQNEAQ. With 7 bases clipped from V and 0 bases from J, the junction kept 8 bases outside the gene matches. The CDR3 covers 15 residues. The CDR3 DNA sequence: TGTGCCAGCACCACCCGACAGGGGAGCTCCTACGAGCAGTACTTC. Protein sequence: CASTTRQGSSYEQYF.

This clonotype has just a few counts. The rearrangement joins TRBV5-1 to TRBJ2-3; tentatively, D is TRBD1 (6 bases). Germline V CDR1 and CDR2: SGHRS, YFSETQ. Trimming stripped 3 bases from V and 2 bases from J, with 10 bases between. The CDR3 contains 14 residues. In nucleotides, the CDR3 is TGCGCCAGCAGCTATGGACAGAACACAGATACGCAGTATTTT. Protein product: CASSYGQNTDTQYF.

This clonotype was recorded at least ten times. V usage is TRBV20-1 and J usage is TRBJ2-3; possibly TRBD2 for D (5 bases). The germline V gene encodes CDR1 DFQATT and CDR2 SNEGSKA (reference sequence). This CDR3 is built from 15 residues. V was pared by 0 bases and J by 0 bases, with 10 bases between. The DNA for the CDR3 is TGCAGTGCTAGAGAGGGAGCGGCTAGCACAGATACGCAGTATTTT. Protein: CSAREGAASTDTQYF.

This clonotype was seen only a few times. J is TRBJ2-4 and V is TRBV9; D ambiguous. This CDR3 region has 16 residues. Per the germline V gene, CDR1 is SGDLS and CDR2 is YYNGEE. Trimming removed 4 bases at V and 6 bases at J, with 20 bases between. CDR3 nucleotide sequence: TGTGCCAGCAGCTCCGGTGAGGCAGGAGAAGGAAACATTCAGTACTTC. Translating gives CASSSGEAGEGNIQYF.

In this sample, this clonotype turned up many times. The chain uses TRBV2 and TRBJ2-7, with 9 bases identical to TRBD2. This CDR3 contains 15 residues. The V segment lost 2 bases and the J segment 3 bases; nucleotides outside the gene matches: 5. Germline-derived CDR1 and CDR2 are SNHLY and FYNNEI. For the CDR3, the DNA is TGTGCCAGCAGTGAACTAGCGGGGATCTTCTACGAGCAGTACTTC. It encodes CASSELAGIFYEQYF.

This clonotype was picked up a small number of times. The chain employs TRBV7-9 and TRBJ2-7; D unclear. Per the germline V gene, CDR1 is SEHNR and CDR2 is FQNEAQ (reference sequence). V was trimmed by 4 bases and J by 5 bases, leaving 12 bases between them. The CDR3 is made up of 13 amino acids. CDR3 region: CASSSLVGNEQYF. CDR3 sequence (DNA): TGTGCCAGCAGCTCGTTAGTGGGGAACGAGCAGTACTTC.

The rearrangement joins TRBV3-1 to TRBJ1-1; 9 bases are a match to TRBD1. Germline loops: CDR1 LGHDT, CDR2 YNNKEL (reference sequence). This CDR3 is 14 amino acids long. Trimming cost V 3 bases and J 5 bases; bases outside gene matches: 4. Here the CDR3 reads CASSHWDRATEAFF. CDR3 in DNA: TGTGCCAGCAGCCACTGGGACAGGGCGACTGAAGCTTTCTTT.

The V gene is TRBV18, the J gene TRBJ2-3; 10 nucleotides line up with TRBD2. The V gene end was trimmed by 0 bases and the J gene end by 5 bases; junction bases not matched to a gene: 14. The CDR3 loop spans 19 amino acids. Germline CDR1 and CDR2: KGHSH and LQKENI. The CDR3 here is CASSPPLAGAPGLQDTQYF. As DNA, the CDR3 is TGTGCCAGCTCACCACCCCTAGCGGGAGCCCCCGGTCTGCAAGATACGCAGTATTTT.

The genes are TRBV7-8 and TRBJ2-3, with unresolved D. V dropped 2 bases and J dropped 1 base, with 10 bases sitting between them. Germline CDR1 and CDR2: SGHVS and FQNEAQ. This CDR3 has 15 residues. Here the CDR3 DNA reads TGTGCCAGCAGCTTACGGTCGGCGGGCACAGATACGCAGTATTTT. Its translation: CASSLRSAGTDTQYF.

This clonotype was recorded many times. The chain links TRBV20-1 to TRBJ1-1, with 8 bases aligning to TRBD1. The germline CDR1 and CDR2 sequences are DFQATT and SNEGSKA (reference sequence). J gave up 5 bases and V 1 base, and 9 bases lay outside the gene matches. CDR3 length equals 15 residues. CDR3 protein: CSARGQGSMRTEAFF. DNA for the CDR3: TGCAGTGCTAGAGGACAGGGGTCCATGAGGACTGAAGCTTTCTTT.

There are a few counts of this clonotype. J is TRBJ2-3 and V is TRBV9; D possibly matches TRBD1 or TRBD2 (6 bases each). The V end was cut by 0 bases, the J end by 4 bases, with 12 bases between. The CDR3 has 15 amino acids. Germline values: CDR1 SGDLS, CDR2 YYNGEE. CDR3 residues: CASSVGPGGPDTQYF. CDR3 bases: TGTGCCAGCAGCGTAGGTCCCGGGGGCCCAGATACGCAGTATTTT. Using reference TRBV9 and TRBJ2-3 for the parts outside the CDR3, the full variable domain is DSGVTQTPKHLITATGQRVTLRCSPRSGDLSVYWYQQSLDQGLQFLIQYYNGEERAKGNILERFSAQQFPDLHSELNLSSLELGDSALYFCASSVGPGGPDTQYFGPGTRLTVL.

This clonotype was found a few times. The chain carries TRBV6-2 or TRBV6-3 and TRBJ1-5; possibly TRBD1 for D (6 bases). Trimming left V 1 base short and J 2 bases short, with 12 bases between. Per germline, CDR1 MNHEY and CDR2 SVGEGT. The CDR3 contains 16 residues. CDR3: CASSYWWGLGNQPQHF. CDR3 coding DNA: TGTGCCAGCAGTTACTGGTGGGGGCTCGGCAATCAGCCCCAGCATTTT.